This T cell receptor beta chain comes out of a study of OX40 agonist ivuxolimab in advanced cancers. Regarding the study as a whole: Relative to CD4+ cells, CD8+ T cells on average had more expanded clones.

V was trimmed by 0 bases and J by 3 bases, leaving 16 bases between them. Germline V gene data show CDR1 as SGHRS and CDR2 as YFSETQ. CDR3 length: 16 amino acids. Profiled with immunoSEQ multiplex PCR; TCRdb holds only in-frame clones, not every one. Of nearly 50,000 clones listed, 70% to 90% are singletons. Points on this clone: Its antigen is unknown.

Material: CD4+ or CD8+ T cells sorted from blood, obtained in a trial of the OX40 agonist ivuxolimab. The chain employs TRBV5-1 and TRBJ2-7; D is possibly TRBD1 (7 bases). This sequence originates from an adult with an advanced solid tumor such as melanoma, head and neck, liver or kidney cancer. CDR3 in amino acids: CASSLVRGENYYEQYF. CDR3 in DNA: TGCGCCAGCAGCTTGGTCAGGGGGGAGAACTACTACGAGCAGTACTTC.